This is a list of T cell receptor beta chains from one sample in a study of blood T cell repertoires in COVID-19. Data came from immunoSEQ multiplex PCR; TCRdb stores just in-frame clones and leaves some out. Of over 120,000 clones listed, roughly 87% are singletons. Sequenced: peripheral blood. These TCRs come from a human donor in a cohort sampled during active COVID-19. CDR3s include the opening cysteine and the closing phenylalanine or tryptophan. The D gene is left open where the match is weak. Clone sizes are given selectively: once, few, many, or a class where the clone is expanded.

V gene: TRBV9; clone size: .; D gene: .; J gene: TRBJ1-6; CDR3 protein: CASSVEGDRNSPLHF; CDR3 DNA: TGTGCCAGCAGCGTAGAGGGGGACCGTAATTCACCCCTCCACTTT
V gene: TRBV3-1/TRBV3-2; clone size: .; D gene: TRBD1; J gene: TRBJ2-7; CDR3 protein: CASSQGGQGAREQYF; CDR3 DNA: TGTGCCAGCAGCCAAGGGGGACAGGGGGCGCGCGAGCAGTACTTC
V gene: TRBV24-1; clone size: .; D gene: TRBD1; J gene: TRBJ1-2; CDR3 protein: CATSPGPTGGKIYGYTF; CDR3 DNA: TGTGCCACCAGCCCAGGCCCGACAGGGGGCAAAATCTATGGCTACACCTTC
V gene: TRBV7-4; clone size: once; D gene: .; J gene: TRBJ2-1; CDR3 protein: CASSRRWGPHPADSYNEQFF; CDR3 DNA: TGTGCCAGCAGCCGCAGATGGGGCCCACACCCCGCGGACTCCTACAATGAGCAGTTCTTC
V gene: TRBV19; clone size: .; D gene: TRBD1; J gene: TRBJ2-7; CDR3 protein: CASKITGQGAGYEQYF; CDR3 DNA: TGTGCCAGTAAGATCACGGGACAGGGGGCCGGCTACGAGCAGTACTTC
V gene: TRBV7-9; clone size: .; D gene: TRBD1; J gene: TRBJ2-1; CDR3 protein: CASSLENRGNEQFF; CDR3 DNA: TGTGCCAGCAGCTTAGAGAACAGGGGCAATGAGCAGTTCTTC
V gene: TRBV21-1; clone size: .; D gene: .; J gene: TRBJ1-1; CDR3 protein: CASSSRQGFSFGMNTEAFF; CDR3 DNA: TGTGCCAGCAGCAGCCGACAGGGTTTTAGTTTCGGGATGAACACTGAAGCTTTCTTT
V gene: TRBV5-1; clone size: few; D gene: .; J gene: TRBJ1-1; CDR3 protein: CASSSRSLNTEAFF; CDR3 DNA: TGCGCCAGCAGTTCCCGGTCCCTGAACACTGAAGCTTTCTTT
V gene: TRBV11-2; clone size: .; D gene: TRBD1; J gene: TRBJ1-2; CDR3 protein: CASSPGTAYGYTF; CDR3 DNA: TGTGCCAGCAGCCCAGGGACAGCCTATGGCTACACCTTC
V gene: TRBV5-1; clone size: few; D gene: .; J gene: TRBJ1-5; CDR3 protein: CASSLSSGDQPQHF; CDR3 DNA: TGCGCCAGCAGCTTGTCTAGCGGGGATCAGCCCCAGCATTTT
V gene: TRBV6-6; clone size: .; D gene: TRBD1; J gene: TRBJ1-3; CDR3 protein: CASSPGQGSGNTIYF; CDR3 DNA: TGTGCCAGCAGTCCTGGACAGGGCTCTGGAAACACCATATATTTT
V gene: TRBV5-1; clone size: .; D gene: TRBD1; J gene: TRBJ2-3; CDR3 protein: CASTPGTGTDTQYF; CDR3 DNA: TGCGCCAGCACCCCCGGGACAGGTACAGATACGCAGTATTTT
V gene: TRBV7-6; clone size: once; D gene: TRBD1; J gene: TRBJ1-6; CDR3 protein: CASSPEGQGNSPLHF; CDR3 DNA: TGTGCCAGCAGCCCCGAGGGACAGGGGAATTCACCCCTCCACTTT
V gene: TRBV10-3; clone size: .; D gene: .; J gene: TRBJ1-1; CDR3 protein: CAISPKLNGNTEAFF; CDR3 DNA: TGTGCCATCAGCCCCAAACTAAACGGGAACACTGAAGCTTTCTTT
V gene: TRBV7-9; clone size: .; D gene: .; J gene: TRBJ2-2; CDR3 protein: CASSDGLRTGELFF; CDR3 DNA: TGTGCCAGCAGTGACGGCCTGCGGACCGGGGAGCTGTTTTTT
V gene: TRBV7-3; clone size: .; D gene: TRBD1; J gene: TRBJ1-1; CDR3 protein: CASSKVPLGTGNTEAFF; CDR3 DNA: TGTGCCAGCAGCAAAGTACCCCTCGGGACAGGGAACACTGAAGCTTTCTTT
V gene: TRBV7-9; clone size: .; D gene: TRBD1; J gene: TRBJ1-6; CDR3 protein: CASSSRDSYNSPLHF; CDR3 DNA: TGTGCCAGCAGCTCCCGGGACAGCTATAATTCACCCCTCCACTTT
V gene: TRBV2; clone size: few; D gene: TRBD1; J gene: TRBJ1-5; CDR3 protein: CASSEAGTGARQPQHF; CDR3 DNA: TGTGCCAGCAGTGAAGCGGGGACAGGGGCGCGTCAGCCCCAGCATTTT
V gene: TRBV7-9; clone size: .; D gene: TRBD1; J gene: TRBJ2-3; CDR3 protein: CASSLRTGSTDTQYF; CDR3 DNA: TGTGCCAGCAGCTTACGGACAGGGAGCACAGATACGCAGTATTTT
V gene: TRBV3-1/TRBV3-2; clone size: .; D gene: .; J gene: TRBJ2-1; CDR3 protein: CASSPSDEQFF; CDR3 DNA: TGTGCCAGCAGCCCATCGGATGAGCAGTTCTTC
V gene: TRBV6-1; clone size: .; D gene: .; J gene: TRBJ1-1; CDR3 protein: CASGEAMNTEAFF; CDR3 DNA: TGTGCCAGCGGCGAAGCCATGAACACTGAAGCTTTCTTT
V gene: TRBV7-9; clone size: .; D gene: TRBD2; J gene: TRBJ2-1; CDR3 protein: CASRIGLAGLDEQFF; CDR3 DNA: TGTGCCAGCAGAATTGGACTAGCGGGGTTGGATGAGCAGTTCTTC
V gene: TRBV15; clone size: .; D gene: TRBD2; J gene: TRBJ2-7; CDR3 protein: CATSRGSGAYEQYF; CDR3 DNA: TGTGCCACCAGCAGAGGTAGCGGGGCCTACGAGCAGTACTTC
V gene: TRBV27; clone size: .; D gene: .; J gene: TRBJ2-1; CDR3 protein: CASSLRTGSYNEQFF; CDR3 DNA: TGTGCCAGCAGTCTCAGGACTGGTTCCTACAATGAGCAGTTCTTC
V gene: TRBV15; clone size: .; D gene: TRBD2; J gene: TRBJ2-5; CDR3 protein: CATSRDLAGGVETQYF; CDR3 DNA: TGTGCCACCAGCAGAGATCTAGCGGGGGGGGTGGAGACCCAGTACTTC
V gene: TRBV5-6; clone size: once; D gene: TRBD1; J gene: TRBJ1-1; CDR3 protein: CASRQVGTGEAFF; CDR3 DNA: TGTGCCAGCAGACAAGTGGGGACAGGAGAAGCTTTCTTT
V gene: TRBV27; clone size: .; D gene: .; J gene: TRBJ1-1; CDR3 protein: CASSLDSQPTEAFF; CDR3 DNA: TGTGCCAGCAGTTTGGACAGCCAGCCCACTGAAGCTTTCTTT
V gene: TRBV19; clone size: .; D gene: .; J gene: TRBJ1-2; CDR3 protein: CASSLRGYHGYTF; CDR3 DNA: TGTGCCAGTAGTCTCAGGGGATATCATGGCTACACCTTC
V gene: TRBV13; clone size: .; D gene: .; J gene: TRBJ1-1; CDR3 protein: CASSTGNTEAFF; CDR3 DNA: TGTGCCAGCAGCACCGGGAACACTGAAGCTTTCTTT
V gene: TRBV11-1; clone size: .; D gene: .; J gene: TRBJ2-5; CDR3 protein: CASSFSGLPTQYF; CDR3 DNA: TGTGCCAGCAGCTTTAGCGGCCTGCCGACCCAGTACTTC
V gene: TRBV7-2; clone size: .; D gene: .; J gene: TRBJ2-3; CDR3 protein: CASSPDRGRTDTQYF; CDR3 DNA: TGTGCCAGCAGCCCCGATCGGGGAAGGACAGATACGCAGTATTTT
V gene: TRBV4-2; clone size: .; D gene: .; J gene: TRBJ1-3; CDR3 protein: CASSQGHPIGNTIYF; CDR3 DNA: TGTGCCAGCAGCCAGGGACATCCGATTGGAAACACCATATATTTT
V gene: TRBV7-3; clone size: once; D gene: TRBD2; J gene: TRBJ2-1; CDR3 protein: CASSLISGGPSSYNEQFF; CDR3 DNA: TGTGCCAGCAGCTTAATTAGCGGGGGGCCCAGCTCCTACAATGAGCAGTTCTTC
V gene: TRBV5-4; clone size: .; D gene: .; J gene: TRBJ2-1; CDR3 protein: CASRLLGSEQFF; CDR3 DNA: TGTGCCAGCAGGCTGCTAGGGAGTGAGCAGTTCTTC
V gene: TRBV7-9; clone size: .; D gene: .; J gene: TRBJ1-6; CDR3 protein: CASSSFGAGYGSPLHF; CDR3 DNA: TGTGCCAGCAGCTCCTTTGGGGCGGGGTATGGGTCACCCCTCCACTTT
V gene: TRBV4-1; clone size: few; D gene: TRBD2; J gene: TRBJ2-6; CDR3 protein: CASSQLLAGGFSGANVLTF; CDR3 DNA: TGCGCCAGCAGCCAATTACTAGCGGGGGGGTTCTCTGGGGCCAACGTCCTGACTTTC